Included here is one T cell receptor (beta chain) sequence, with context. In this sample, this clonotype turned up many times. No antigen is known for it. No much larger clone is present one base from it, and per-base qualities are unavailable. From its cysteine to its phenylalanine, the CDR3 spans 15 amino acids. Of the read, only the CDR3 DNA is kept; its 45 bases are in frame from base 1. Trimming takes 6 bases from V and 1 base from J, and the germline ends sit 14 bases apart. This entry comes from a study of T cells after yellow fever vaccination (dated by TCRdb to the late 2010s). A note on the overall study: The SMART-Seq v4 Ultra Low Input RNA kit was used to prepare libraries from fractions with low cell numbers. To follow T-cell clones before and after both primary and booster YFV17D yellow fever vaccination, bulk TCR alpha and beta repertoires underwent longitudinal sequencing. The cohort comprised two healthy male donors, one aged 18 to 29 and one aged 30 to 40 years. Blood was drawn at multiple timepoints before and after primary and secondary immunization, with bulk PBMC replicates and cell subsets isolated.

The meaning of the sample's treatment or condition label: live attenuated yellow fever vaccine strain. At every blood-draw timepoint, two biological replicates of bulk PBMCs were collected. A standard Ficoll-Paque protocol was used to isolate PBMCs from peripheral blood. RNA was extracted with TriZol from bulk PBMCs, CD4 and CD8 fractions, and dextramer-positive and dextramer-negative fractions. TCR cDNA was synthesized by 5'RACE template switching, which introduced a universal primer site and unique molecular identifiers. Priming of cDNA synthesis was performed from both the TCR alpha and TCR beta constant segments. Library amplification involved two PCR steps, and the second step added sample barcodes and sequencing adapters. Sequencing of libraries was done on Illumina HiSeq 2500 (2x100 bp) or NovaSeq (2x150 bp). In the original analysis: MIGEC handled demultiplexing of reads and collapsing into UMI consensus sequences, while MiXCR performed V(D)J alignment. Using edgeR on replicate PBMC samples, clonotypes were called vaccine-responding if FDR was below 0.01 and the log2 fold change was above 5 up to day 15. Bulk clonotypes were assigned CD4 or CD8 identity according to which sequenced CD4 or CD8 repertoire held them at higher abundance. The public sequencing data were trimmed at Q25 with fastp and processed into clonotypes with MiXCR by TCRdb, which kept only in-frame beta chains. Every distinct CDR3 protein forms one entry, paired with its most common genes and DNA. TCRdb's processing, not the study's, gives the V and J calls here. The sample data list roughly 500,000 distinct CDR3 sequences, and about a fifth of these were observed just once. The top ten clones comprise about 13% of the sample.

The study at large found these results: Computational filtering was required because FACS-sorted repertoires could contain abundant contaminating clonotypes from the bulk population. Most clones expanded after primary vaccination (approximately 96% of CD4 and roughly 88% of CD8) were re-detected after the booster, suggesting that broad memory maintenance occurred. A small share of clonotypes was detected in both CD4 and CD8 compartments, with the overlap likely arising from convergent recombination. The secondary T-cell response was found to be weaker but faster than the primary response, with a peak reached on day 5 rather than on day 15. Only a couple of donors were included in the study, so the extent to which the findings can be generalized is limited.

Sequenced material: PBMCs, taken 15 days after the yellow fever booster vaccination. The chain links TRBV12-3 or TRBV12-4 with TRBJ2-3, with a tentative D gene TRBD2 over 5 matching bases. The TCR was taken from a young man who received the YFV17D yellow fever vaccine. The encoded CDR3 is CASSPGNLGTDTQYF. DNA sequence: TGTGCCAGCAGCCCCGGGAACTTAGGCACAGATACGCAGTATTTT.